These T cell receptor beta chains were read from a single sample in a study of T cells in localized non-small cell lung cancer. Sequencing used immunoSEQ multiplex PCR; TCRdb keeps in-frame clones, though not all of them. The sample consists of more than 1,500 clones, around 20% of them appearing once. Sequencing was performed on lung tumor tissue, taken before any cancer treatment. The receptor set was obtained from a man aged 40 to 70 with stage I lung adenocarcinoma. CDR3s include the opening cysteine and the closing phenylalanine or tryptophan. The order of the fields is J gene, D gene, clone size, V gene, CDR3 DNA, CDR3 protein. The D gene is left open where the match is weak. Clone size is given for some rows only: seen once, a few or many times, or a class if the clone is expanded.

j_call: TRBJ2-7; d_call: .; clone_size: .; v_call: TRBV11-3; cdr3_nt: TGTGCCAGCAGCTTAGGAGGGACTGGTACCTACGAGCAGTACTTC; cdr3_aa: CASSLGGTGTYEQYF
j_call: TRBJ1-2; d_call: .; clone_size: .; v_call: TRBV30; cdr3_nt: TGTGCCTGGACCAACAGACGCTATGGCTACACCTTC; cdr3_aa: CAWTNRRYGYTF
j_call: TRBJ1-4; d_call: .; clone_size: hyperexpanded; v_call: TRBV28; cdr3_nt: TGTGCCAGCAGTTCAGGACAACTCGAAAAACTGTTTTTT; cdr3_aa: CASSSGQLEKLFF
j_call: TRBJ2-6; d_call: .; clone_size: few; v_call: TRBV11-3; cdr3_nt: TGTGCCAGCAGCTCAGACTTGAGCTCTGGGGCCAACGTCCTGACTTTC; cdr3_aa: CASSSDLSSGANVLTF
j_call: TRBJ2-1; d_call: .; clone_size: few; v_call: TRBV15; cdr3_nt: TGTGCCACCAGCGTTAGCGGAAGCTCCTACAATGAGCAGTTCTTC; cdr3_aa: CATSVSGSSYNEQFF
j_call: TRBJ2-3; d_call: TRBD2; clone_size: few; v_call: TRBV11-3; cdr3_nt: TGTGCCAGCAGCTTAGGGCTAGCGGGGGGGCAAGATACGCAGTATTTT; cdr3_aa: CASSLGLAGGQDTQYF
j_call: TRBJ2-1; d_call: .; clone_size: few; v_call: TRBV29-1; cdr3_nt: TGCAGCGTTGGGGGCGAGGTGAGGAATGAGCAGTTCTTC; cdr3_aa: CSVGGEVRNEQFF
j_call: TRBJ1-5; d_call: .; clone_size: .; v_call: TRBV19; cdr3_nt: TGTGCCAGTAGTATAGTCACAGAACTCAATCAGCCCCAGCATTTT; cdr3_aa: CASSIVTELNQPQHF
j_call: TRBJ2-5; d_call: TRBD2; clone_size: .; v_call: TRBV28; cdr3_nt: TGTGCCAGCAGCCCCTCCGGACTAGCGGGGGCCCAAGAGACCCAGTACTTC; cdr3_aa: CASSPSGLAGAQETQYF
j_call: TRBJ2-5; d_call: TRBD2; clone_size: few; v_call: TRBV9; cdr3_nt: TGTGCCAGCAGCGTAGGTCCAGCGGGGGGGCTGGAGACCCAGTACTTC; cdr3_aa: CASSVGPAGGLETQYF
j_call: TRBJ2-7; d_call: .; clone_size: medium-sized; v_call: TRBV12-2; cdr3_nt: TGTGCAAGTCGCCCCCGGTGTTTCGCGGGAGCCTACGAGCAGTACTTC; cdr3_aa: CASRPRCFAGAYEQYF
j_call: TRBJ1-1; d_call: TRBD1; clone_size: few; v_call: TRBV9; cdr3_nt: TGTGCCAGCAGTTTACAGGGGAGCACTGAAGCTTTCTTT; cdr3_aa: CASSLQGSTEAFF
j_call: TRBJ2-1; d_call: .; clone_size: few; v_call: TRBV13; cdr3_nt: TGTGCCAGCAGCTTAGACCCCGGACCTTACAATGAGCAGTTCTTC; cdr3_aa: CASSLDPGPYNEQFF
j_call: TRBJ2-5; d_call: .; clone_size: medium-sized; v_call: TRBV11-3; cdr3_nt: TGTGCCAGCAGCTTGGCCGGATACCAAGAGACCCAGTACTTC; cdr3_aa: CASSLAGYQETQYF
j_call: TRBJ2-3; d_call: .; clone_size: medium-sized; v_call: TRBV9; cdr3_nt: TGTGCCAGCAGCGTAGTTAGCTCCCCGGACTCGGGATACACAGATACGCAGTATTTT; cdr3_aa: CASSVVSSPDSGYTDTQYF
j_call: TRBJ2-7; d_call: .; clone_size: few; v_call: TRBV11-3; cdr3_nt: TGTGCCAGCAGCTTAGAGGAGGGCTCCTACGAGCAGTACTTC; cdr3_aa: CASSLEEGSYEQYF
j_call: TRBJ2-1; d_call: .; clone_size: few; v_call: TRBV19; cdr3_nt: TGTGCCAGTAGTATAGATGGCAGGATGACCTACAATGAGCAGTTCTTC; cdr3_aa: CASSIDGRMTYNEQFF
j_call: TRBJ1-4; d_call: .; clone_size: medium-sized; v_call: TRBV11-3; cdr3_nt: TGTGCCAGCAGCCCCACAGGGATTAATGAAAAACTGTTTTTT; cdr3_aa: CASSPTGINEKLFF
j_call: TRBJ2-1; d_call: .; clone_size: .; v_call: TRBV19; cdr3_nt: TGTGCCAGTAGTATAGATCGTCGGGACGCCGATGAGCAGTTCTTC; cdr3_aa: CASSIDRRDADEQFF
j_call: TRBJ1-2; d_call: .; clone_size: .; v_call: TRBV4-1; cdr3_nt: TGCGCCAGCAGCCAAGACGGTGGACTGACCCCCTTGGGCTACACCTTC; cdr3_aa: CASSQDGGLTPLGYTF
j_call: TRBJ1-2; d_call: .; clone_size: few; v_call: TRBV30; cdr3_nt: TGTGCCGGCCACCGGGACCGAGCTAACTATGGCTACACCTTC; cdr3_aa: CAGHRDRANYGYTF
j_call: TRBJ2-6; d_call: .; clone_size: few; v_call: TRBV23-1; cdr3_nt: TGCGCCAGCAGTGTGACACCTTCTGGGGCCAACGTCCTGACTTTC; cdr3_aa: CASSVTPSGANVLTF
j_call: TRBJ2-6; d_call: .; clone_size: .; v_call: TRBV18; cdr3_nt: TGTGCCAGCTCACCACCGGGCAGCTCTGGGGCCAACGTCCTGACTTTC; cdr3_aa: CASSPPGSSGANVLTF
j_call: TRBJ2-6; d_call: .; clone_size: .; v_call: TRBV6-8; cdr3_nt: TGTGCCATCTCCTCTGGGGCCAACGTCCTGACTTTC; cdr3_aa: CAISSGANVLTF
j_call: TRBJ2-3; d_call: TRBD2; clone_size: .; v_call: TRBV28; cdr3_nt: TGTGCCAGCAGTTTCGCGGGGGTACTAGATACGCAGTATTTT; cdr3_aa: CASSFAGVLDTQYF
j_call: TRBJ1-4; d_call: TRBD1; clone_size: .; v_call: TRBV5-1; cdr3_nt: TGCGCCAGCAGCTTGGGACAGGGGGCTGAAAAACTGTTTTTT; cdr3_aa: CASSLGQGAEKLFF
j_call: TRBJ1-1; d_call: .; clone_size: .; v_call: TRBV28; cdr3_nt: TGTGCCAGCAGTTTTGGCAGGGAGGTGGCTGAAGCTTTCTTT; cdr3_aa: CASSFGREVAEAFF
j_call: TRBJ2-5; d_call: .; clone_size: .; v_call: TRBV18; cdr3_nt: TGTGCCAGCTCACCGAGGAGGGAAGAGACCCAGTACTTC; cdr3_aa: CASSPRREETQYF
j_call: TRBJ2-2; d_call: .; clone_size: large; v_call: TRBV9; cdr3_nt: TGTGCCAGTGCGGTTGGGAACACCGGGGAGCTGTTTTTT; cdr3_aa: CASAVGNTGELFF
j_call: TRBJ2-1; d_call: .; clone_size: hyperexpanded; v_call: TRBV19; cdr3_nt: TGTGCCAGTAGTATGACCCCCACCGGTGGGCAGTTCTTC; cdr3_aa: CASSMTPTGGQFF
j_call: TRBJ1-5; d_call: .; clone_size: .; v_call: TRBV19; cdr3_nt: TGTGCCAGTTTTGGGGGGGGCCCCAATCAGCCCCAGCATTTT; cdr3_aa: CASFGGGPNQPQHF
j_call: TRBJ2-3; d_call: .; clone_size: .; v_call: TRBV11-3; cdr3_nt: TGTGCCAGCAGCTTTCTGCGGGACATTTCCACAGATACGCAGTATTTT; cdr3_aa: CASSFLRDISTDTQYF
j_call: TRBJ2-1; d_call: .; clone_size: few; v_call: TRBV4-1; cdr3_nt: TGCGCCAGCAGCCAAGTGGAGATGGTTGAGCAGTTCTTC; cdr3_aa: CASSQVEMVEQFF
j_call: TRBJ2-5; d_call: TRBD1; clone_size: .; v_call: TRBV9; cdr3_nt: TGTGCCAGCAGCGTAGCTGACAGACAGGGGGAGACCCAGTACTTC; cdr3_aa: CASSVADRQGETQYF
j_call: TRBJ2-1; d_call: .; clone_size: medium-sized; v_call: TRBV9; cdr3_nt: TGTGCCAGCAGCAACTCCTACAATGAGCAGTTCTTC; cdr3_aa: CASSNSYNEQFF
j_call: TRBJ2-2; d_call: .; clone_size: few; v_call: TRBV6-8; cdr3_nt: TGTGCCAGCAGTTCGATTGGGAACACCGGGGAGCTGTTTTTT; cdr3_aa: CASSSIGNTGELFF
j_call: TRBJ1-4; d_call: .; clone_size: .; v_call: TRBV5-1; cdr3_nt: TGCGCCAGCAGCTTGGCCACGGGCTTTAATGAAAAACTGTTTTTT; cdr3_aa: CASSLATGFNEKLFF
j_call: TRBJ1-3; d_call: .; clone_size: few; v_call: TRBV6-8; cdr3_nt: TGTGCCAGCAGTCCCTCGGGAAACACCATATATTTT; cdr3_aa: CASSPSGNTIYF
j_call: TRBJ2-1; d_call: .; clone_size: once; v_call: TRBV19; cdr3_nt: TGTGCCAGTAGTATTTTCTCAGCGAATGAGCAGTTCTTC; cdr3_aa: CASSIFSANEQFF
j_call: TRBJ2-3; d_call: TRBD2; clone_size: .; v_call: TRBV19; cdr3_nt: TGTGCCAGTAGACGACTAGCGGGAGGGGGAGATACGCAGTATTTT; cdr3_aa: CASRRLAGGGDTQYF
j_call: TRBJ2-7; d_call: TRBD2; clone_size: .; v_call: TRBV5-1; cdr3_nt: TGCGCCAGCAGCCGGACTAGCGGGGGCTTGGAGCAGTACTTC; cdr3_aa: CASSRTSGGLEQYF
j_call: TRBJ1-2; d_call: TRBD1; clone_size: few; v_call: TRBV11-3; cdr3_nt: TGTGCCAGCAGCTTAGAACTCGGACAGGGCTATGGCTACACCTTC; cdr3_aa: CASSLELGQGYGYTF
j_call: TRBJ1-2; d_call: .; clone_size: few; v_call: TRBV6-8; cdr3_nt: TGTGCCAGCAGCCCCCGGGATAACTATGGCTACACCTTC; cdr3_aa: CASSPRDNYGYTF
j_call: TRBJ1-5; d_call: .; clone_size: few; v_call: TRBV6-8; cdr3_nt: TGTGCCAGCAGTGCAATTCCGGATAGCAATCAGCCCCAGCATTTT; cdr3_aa: CASSAIPDSNQPQHF
j_call: TRBJ2-2; d_call: .; clone_size: .; v_call: TRBV6-8; cdr3_nt: TGTGCCAGCAGTTTTAAGGAGAACACCGGGGAGCTGTTTTTT; cdr3_aa: CASSFKENTGELFF
j_call: TRBJ2-7; d_call: .; clone_size: .; v_call: TRBV5-1; cdr3_nt: TGCGCCAGCAGCTTGGATTCAGGGGCCTACGAGCAGTACTTC; cdr3_aa: CASSLDSGAYEQYF
j_call: TRBJ2-1; d_call: TRBD2; clone_size: .; v_call: TRBV29-1; cdr3_nt: TGCAGCGTTGACCGGGAGGGCTCCTACAATGAGCAGTTCTTC; cdr3_aa: CSVDREGSYNEQFF
j_call: TRBJ2-2; d_call: .; clone_size: .; v_call: TRBV29-1; cdr3_nt: TGCACCGCCCGAGGGGCGCCGGACACCGGGGAGCTGTTTTTT; cdr3_aa: CTARGAPDTGELFF
j_call: TRBJ1-1; d_call: .; clone_size: large; v_call: TRBV6-8; cdr3_nt: TGTGCCAGCAGTGAGGAGGACGGGAGAATGAACACTGAAGCTTTCTTT; cdr3_aa: CASSEEDGRMNTEAFF
j_call: TRBJ2-1; d_call: TRBD2; clone_size: .; v_call: TRBV30; cdr3_nt: TGTGCCTGGAGTGGACTAGCGGGGTACAATGAGCAGTTCTTC; cdr3_aa: CAWSGLAGYNEQFF
j_call: TRBJ2-4; d_call: .; clone_size: few; v_call: TRBV12-5; cdr3_nt: TGTGCCAGCAACAGGGGGGGTCCACAGTACTTC; cdr3_aa: CASNRGGPQYF
j_call: TRBJ2-1; d_call: TRBD2; clone_size: .; v_call: TRBV19; cdr3_nt: TGTGCCAGTAGTAGGACTAGCGGGAGTCTTAATGAGCAGTTCTTC; cdr3_aa: CASSRTSGSLNEQFF
j_call: TRBJ2-7; d_call: .; clone_size: .; v_call: TRBV28; cdr3_nt: TGTGCCAGCAGTCCAGACCTTACCTACGAGCAGTACTTC; cdr3_aa: CASSPDLTYEQYF
j_call: TRBJ2-7; d_call: .; clone_size: .; v_call: TRBV23-1; cdr3_nt: TGCGCCAGCAGCCAACTTAGGGGCTTGAGCGACGAGCAGTACTTC; cdr3_aa: CASSQLRGLSDEQYF
j_call: TRBJ2-3; d_call: TRBD2; clone_size: .; v_call: TRBV19; cdr3_nt: TGTGCCAGTAACCAGCGGGGGCACACAGATACGCAGTATTTT; cdr3_aa: CASNQRGHTDTQYF
j_call: TRBJ2-3; d_call: TRBD2; clone_size: few; v_call: TRBV11-3; cdr3_nt: TGTGCCAGCAGCTTAGTCCTAGCGGGGGCTAGCACAGATACGCAGTATTTT; cdr3_aa: CASSLVLAGASTDTQYF
j_call: TRBJ1-2; d_call: .; clone_size: .; v_call: TRBV28; cdr3_nt: TGTGCCAGCAGTTTTTCAGCTAACTATGGCTACACCTTC; cdr3_aa: CASSFSANYGYTF